Each of the 10 T cell receptor beta chains below was sequenced from the same sample in a study of cytotoxic CD8 clonotypes in ibrutinib-treated CLL. Assay used: immunoSEQ multiplex PCR; TCRdb lists only in-frame clones, some missing. The sample lists some 350,000 clones, 67% occurring once. The sample consisted of PBMCs, taken after 36 months of ibrutinib treatment. The receptor set was obtained from a human donor with chronic lymphocytic leukemia.

This clone showed up just a few times. The chain combines TRBV5-1 with TRBJ1-2; no reliable D call. Trimming shortened V by 4 bases and J by 4 bases, and 14 bases separated the two germline ends. This CDR3 comprises 14 residues. The germline V gene has CDR1 SGHRS and CDR2 YFSETQ. The DNA for the CDR3 is TGCGCCAGCAGCCCTTCCGCGGGGAGCTATGGCTACACCTTC. Translated: CASSPSAGSYGYTF.

The rearrangement uses TRBV5-6 and TRBJ2-3, with 7 bases aligning to TRBD1. This CDR3 is built from 16 residues. V shed 1 base and J 2 bases; nucleotides not matched to a gene: 7. Per germline, CDR1 SGHDT and CDR2 YYEEEE. The CDR3 DNA follows: TGTGCCAGCAGCTTGATAGGCAGGGGGTTCACAGATACGCAGTATTTT. It specifies CASSLIGRGFTDTQYF.

The chain has TRBV7-8 and TRBJ2-7; perhaps TRBD2 as D (6 bases). Per the germline V gene, CDR1 is SGHVS and CDR2 is FQNEAQ. This CDR3 is built from 14 residues. V was trimmed by 3 bases and J by 4 bases, leaving 13 bases between them. The CDR3 DNA sequence: TGTGCCAGCAGCTTTCTACCGGGAGAGTACGAGCAGTACTTC. Translation gives CASSFLPGEYEQYF.

The table lists this clone with a few counts. The chain is built from TRBV12-5 and TRBJ2-5; no reliable D call. Trimming stripped 6 bases from V and 5 bases from J, with 16 bases between. The CDR3 totals 14 residues. CDR1 and CDR2 from the germline V gene are LGHNT and FRNRAP. Here the CDR3 reads CASGHDVRVETQYF. Here the CDR3 DNA reads TGTGCTAGTGGCCATGACGTTAGAGTCGAGACCCAGTACTTC.

As concerns this clone: At one boundary the junction diverges from the germline segment, which might be a read error. This chain links TRBV27 with TRBJ2-5; perhaps TRBD1 as D (5 bases). CDR1 MNHEY and CDR2 SMNVEV come from the germline V gene (reference sequence). The CDR3 spans 13 residues. This chain's CDR3 is CASSLSGRETQYF. The CDR3 DNA follows: TGTGCCAGCAGTCTATCAGGGCGGGAGACCCAGTACTTC.

The rearrangement joins TRBV6-6 to TRBJ2-3, with 9 nucleotides matching TRBD2. The V and J ends lost 8 bases and 2 bases, in that order; junction bases with no gene match: 8. CDR3 length equals 15 residues. Germline V gene lookup returns CDR1 MNHNY and CDR2 SVGAGI (reference sequence). The DNA for the CDR3 is TGTGCCAGCCACCCCGGGACTAGCAACACAGATACGCAGTATTTT. Its translation is CASHPGTSNTDTQYF.

V and J are TRBV27 and TRBJ2-1, with D possibly TRBD1 on 5 matching bases. V gave up 3 bases and J gave up 9 bases, with 6 bases separating them. This CDR3 has 11 residues. Germline CDR1 is MNHEY and CDR2 is SMNVEV (reference sequence). The CDR3 is CASSFGAEQFF. The CDR3, as DNA: TGTGCCAGCAGTTTTGGGGCTGAGCAGTTCTTC.

The gene calls are TRBV18 and TRBJ1-1; 7 bases match TRBD1. Germline V gives CDR1 KGHSH, CDR2 LQKENI. V lost 7 bases, J lost 4 bases, and 3 bases stayed unmatched. The CDR3 sequence is 12 residues long. Here the CDR3 DNA reads TGTGCCAGCTTTAACAGGGGCACTGAAGCTTTCTTT. Protein product: CASFNRGTEAFF.

This chain links TRBV29-1 with TRBJ2-7; D is perhaps TRBD1 or TRBD2 (5 bases each). This CDR3 has 11 amino acids. The germline CDR1 and CDR2 sequences are SQVTM and ANQGSEA. V lost 6 bases and J lost 3, with 9 bases in between. The CDR3 here is CSVRGNYEQYF. CDR3 bases: TGCAGCGTCCGGGGCAACTACGAGCAGTACTTC.

This CDR3 is CASSRSRGWEKLFF. In DNA form, the CDR3 reads TGTGCCAGCAGCCGGAGCAGGGGCTGGGAAAAACTGTTTTTT. V gene TRBV14 combines with J gene TRBJ1-4, with a tentative D call TRBD1 (6 bases). Germline lookup yields CDR1 SGHDN and CDR2 FVKESK. V dropped 4 bases and J dropped 8 bases, with 14 bases sitting between them. The CDR3 is 14 amino acids.